This TCR beta chain was sequenced in a study of T cell changes during pregnancy in multiple sclerosis (dated by TCRdb to about 2019). Study-level background: In women with multiple sclerosis, the researchers looked at how the T cell repertoire shifted as pregnancy progressed.

About this clone itself: The antigen it binds to is not known. Per-base quality was not reported, and no clone a single base away is much larger than it.

V loses 5 bases, J loses 3 bases, and the germline ends lie 22 bases apart. CDR1 and CDR2 are drawn from the germline V gene: SGHTA, FQGNSA. The CDR3, cysteine through phenylalanine, is 17 amino acids long. The retained sequence is limited to the CDR3, 51 bases, with the frame set at the first base. The receptor library was made with the immunoSEQ multiplex PCR assay. As stored in TCRdb, this immuneACCESS dataset retains in-frame rearrangements with V and J assigned. A fraction of the clones does not appear; measured against another copy, unresolved V genes explain less than half of the discrepancy, and the remainder lacks a known reason. In this sample the table shows tens of thousands of clones, about 89% of which occur a single time. The ten largest clones add up to 0.76% of the sample.

Material: CD4+ T cells from peripheral blood mononuclear cells, obtained in the first trimester of pregnancy. The rearranged segments are TRBV7-2 and TRBJ1-2; the D gene identity is not certain. The clonotype was recovered from a female donor with multiple sclerosis, enrolled in a pregnancy study. In nucleotide form, the sequence is TGTGCCAGCAGCCTAACACGGGTCCCCTCCGTGGACTATGGCTACACCTTC. Its protein reads: CASSLTRVPSVDYGYTF. The reference TRBV7-2 and TRBJ1-2 proteins fill in what lies around the CDR3, so the full variable domain reads GAGVSQSPSNKVTEKGKDVELRCDPISGHTALYWYRQSLGQGLEFLIYFQGNSAPDKSGLPSDRFSAERTGGSVSTLTIQRTQQEDSAVYLCASSLTRVPSVDYGYTFGSGTRLTVV.